The T cell receptor beta chain described here comes from a study of memory CD4+ T cells and cytomegalovirus serostatus (dated by TCRdb to between 2018 and 2021). A note on the overall study: A total of some 33 healthy Belgian adults, of whom 9 were CMV seropositive and about 24 were CMV seronegative, were included in the cohort. CD4+ memory TCRbeta repertoires of a Belgian cohort with known cytomegalovirus serostatus were sequenced in order to replicate a published TCR-based CMV serostatus classifier. The study at large found these results: Only CD4+CD45RO+ memory cells were sequenced, in contrast to the original study, which included naive and memory CD4+ and CD8+ populations. Among the 150 to 200 previously reported CMV-associated TCRbeta sequences, 67 showed up in the CD4+ memory repertoires, with each one found in between one and five individuals. The original-framework classifier achieved a median bootstrapped AUC of approximately 0.96 with a 95% CI of 0.76-1.00 on the Belgian cohort. For predicting CMV serostatus, the median bootstrapped AUC was roughly 0.95 using the original framework and almost 0.93 using a US-trained random forest. The results were interpreted as suggesting that the CMV-associated TCR signature is mostly present in the CD4+ memory repertoire.

Genomic DNA was extracted from sorted cells with the Quick-DNA Microprep Kit. Amplification of TCRbeta DNA was done with the immunoSEQ hsTCRbeta kit, following the protocol from the manufacturer. An Illumina MiSeq instrument was used to sequence the TCRbeta libraries. From the authors' description of their analysis: Following removal of out-of-frame sequences, 2.3 million or so distinct TCRbeta sequences were retained, with an average of approximately 64,000 per individual. Each individual was scored according to the count of around 160 previously reported CMV-associated TCRbeta sequences and the total productive distinct TCRbeta count. A beta-binomial model was reimplemented in Python, and scikit-learn random forests with default parameters were trained on data from the US cohort. Classifier performance on the Belgian cohort was summarized as median AUC with percentile confidence intervals over 10,000 bootstrap iterations. This is the immuneACCESS table as TCRdb keeps it, with only in-frame sequences that have V and J called. A part of the clones is gone; compared with another copy, unresolved V genes explain less than half, and the rest is unexplained. The V and J calls and clone size are taken from that table; D and trimming were inferred from the DNA. Counted in this sample were about 60,000 clones; around three quarters of them appeared once. The ten largest clones add up to around 0.53% of the sample.

Regarding this clone: Its binding antigen is unknown. No much larger clone is present one base from it, and per-base qualities are unavailable.

A FACSAria II was used to sort memory CD4+ T cells, defined as single viable CD3+CD4+CD8-CD45RO+ cells. CMV serostatus was determined using a Roche Elecsys assay that detects serum IgG against CMV pp150, pp28, p38 and p52. Following thawing, total CD4+ T cells were enriched through positive selection using CD4 magnetic microbeads. Samples originated from another study that specifically interrogated the CD4+ T cell memory repertoire. Peripheral blood mononuclear cells were isolated and cryopreserved following standard operating procedures; serum was stored at -80 °C. The staining relied on CD3-PerCP (BW264/56), CD4-APC (RPA-T4), CD45RO-PE (UCHT1) and CD8-Pacific Orange (3B5) antibodies, and Sytox blue was used to exclude non-viable cells. The CDR3 sequence holds 16 residues, the cysteine and phenylalanine included. The entry retains the CDR3 DNA only, 48 bases that are in frame from base 1. The CDR1 and CDR2 encoded by the germline V gene (reference sequence) are SEHNR and FQNEAQ. A distance of 21 bases separates the germline ends of V and J, which lose 0 bases and 12 bases respectively.

Input material: memory CD4+ T cells from blood. This sequence uses TRBV7-9 and TRBJ2-1; the D gene may be TRBD1 or TRBD2, since each aligns over 5 bases. This receptor was obtained from an adult in good health and CMV-seronegative. Some clones in this sample may be carry-over from other donors' samples. The CDR3 in this case is CASSLAKLGVRDRQFF. The nucleotides read TGTGCCAGCAGCTTAGCCAAACTAGGGGTCCGAGATCGGCAGTTCTTC.